This TCR beta chain was identified during a study of T cell repertoires in cytomegalovirus infection. Study-wide findings and caveats: Carriers of CMV plus the relevant HLA were identified by cumulative public TCR beta family frequency.

Of note for this clonotype: Its target is not known.

After removal of 7 bases from V and 9 bases from J, the junction contained 15 bases not matched to a gene. The CDR3 is 14 amino acids. Germline values: CDR1 SQVTM, CDR2 ANQGSEA. TCRdb called the reads again in MiXCR, with one record for every CDR3 protein. The data hold approximately 500,000 distinct CDR3 sequences, with approximately 16% observed a single time. Sequencing was performed on CD8+ T cells from PBMCs. This clonotype was obtained from a human donor in good health (CMV status not recorded). Some clones in this sample may be carry-over from other donors' samples. V gene TRBV29-1 combines with J gene TRBJ2-1; 7 nucleotides agree with TRBD2. For the CDR3, the DNA is TGCAGCGCTAATGGGGCGGGAGTAGGGTTTGAGCAGTTCTTC. Translating it yields CSANGAGVGFEQFF.